The rows below give T cell receptor beta chains drawn from one sample of a study of naive and memory T cell subsets. Each CDR3 protein is one row after TCRdb ran MiXCR on the UMI-ligation and nested PCR reads. The sample lists about 21,000 distinct CDR3 sequences, approximately 9.9% occurring once. Source material: central memory CD8+ T cells from blood. These receptors were obtained from a human donor in good health. Each CDR3 is given with its conserved first and last residue. Each record gives: clone size, V gene, J gene, CDR3 protein. Part of the rows lack a size; the others show once, few, many or a class for expanded clones.

few	TRBV4-3	TRBJ2-7	CASSQMLSYHEQYF
medium-sized	TRBV13	TRBJ2-7	CASSLARTGDGEQYF
few	TRBV4-2	TRBJ2-5	CASSQDDRGIEETQYF
-	TRBV20-1	TRBJ2-7	CSARELAGGIYEQYF
many	TRBV10-3	TRBJ1-2	CAISDDRLTRNYGYTF
few	TRBV7-9	TRBJ1-1	CASSLVASYLNTEAFF
few	TRBV12-3/TRBV12-4	TRBJ1-1	CASSFWEGDTEAFF
many	TRBV20-1	TRBJ2-5	CSARSNPRYQETQYF
-	TRBV27	TRBJ2-1	CASIEVAGGDEQFF
many	TRBV7-2	TRBJ1-2	CASSLEFLAVPNYGYTF
many	TRBV7-9	TRBJ2-2	CASSDRVAGELFF
many	TRBV19	TRBJ2-5	CASSVNLGRETQYF
many	TRBV6-2/TRBV6-3	TRBJ2-5	CASISSTGVETQYF
few	TRBV29-1	TRBJ1-1	CSVASGRGRVTEAFF
many	TRBV29-1	TRBJ1-5	CSVSTGTGFNQPQHF
few	TRBV20-1	TRBJ2-3	CSALTSGISTDTQYF
many	TRBV6-2/TRBV6-3	TRBJ2-1	CASSYGEGGYNEQFF
-	TRBV7-9	TRBJ1-2	CASSSLWDRTVANYGYTF
few	TRBV14	TRBJ2-3	CASSLGRTSGRTDTQYF
few	TRBV3-1	TRBJ2-7	CASSRFVTSGDYEQYF
few	TRBV10-2	TRBJ1-6	CASSGQGDSPLHF
-	TRBV11-2	TRBJ2-1	CASSLAGGTYNEQFF
few	TRBV20-1	TRBJ2-2	CSARDPAGGHTGELFF
-	TRBV5-6	TRBJ2-5	CASSFGGSFQETQYF
many	TRBV28	TRBJ2-3	CASNIGELGDTQYF
-	TRBV6-2/TRBV6-3	TRBJ2-5	CASSYVAGTGFETQYF
-	TRBV5-6	TRBJ2-7	CASSLVGSSYEQYF
many	TRBV20-1	TRBJ1-3	CSAGTDKSSGNTIYF
few	TRBV27	TRBJ2-1	CASSLLTSGYNEQFF
many	TRBV2	TRBJ2-3	CASSEWQRGGTDTQYF
few	TRBV6-4	TRBJ2-3	CASSEGLAGDTQYF
large	TRBV20-1	TRBJ2-2	CSARTGASPGELFF
-	TRBV5-4	TRBJ2-4	CASSLRGAAKNIQYF
medium-sized	TRBV12-3/TRBV12-4	TRBJ1-1	CASSPSGTGGTEAFF
many	TRBV20-1	TRBJ1-1	CSARDSRIDRRAFF
-	TRBV19	TRBJ1-1	CASRASTEAFF
-	TRBV7-2	TRBJ2-3	CASSSIGTSGRFTDTQYF
many	TRBV7-8	TRBJ2-3	CASSSWTVTDTQYF
-	TRBV9	TRBJ1-2	CASWSGGDHGYTF
few	TRBV15	TRBJ1-5	CATKGQGNQPQHF
few	TRBV24-1	TRBJ2-7	CATAAEGHYEQYF
-	TRBV20-1	TRBJ2-1	CSVPLGARHNEQFF
medium-sized	TRBV7-9	TRBJ2-3	CASSLSGTGATDTQYF
many	TRBV4-2	TRBJ2-7	CASSQDLLIYEQYF
many	TRBV28	TRBJ2-5	CASQRWTGETQYF
-	TRBV24-1	TRBJ2-7	CATSDQNRHF
many	TRBV4-1	TRBJ1-2	CASSQGSTVYGYTF
few	TRBV7-2	TRBJ2-7	CASSPTVYEQYF
many	TRBV5-1	TRBJ2-7	CASSGLAGVHEQYF
few	TRBV7-6	TRBJ2-2	CASSLGQGATGELFF
medium-sized	TRBV5-4	TRBJ2-1	CASSQDYNEQFF
medium-sized	TRBV7-2	TRBJ2-3	CASSSRGWTSDTDTQYF
-	TRBV5-6	TRBJ2-1	CASSTFLEREGTSYNEQFF
many	TRBV15	TRBJ2-7	CATSGATGLNEQYF
few	TRBV28	TRBJ1-6	CASTHNSPLHF
few	TRBV24-1	TRBJ2-3	CATSEMDGLGDTQYF
-	TRBV7-9	TRBJ2-3	CASSPTGYSDTQYF
few	TRBV7-3	TRBJ2-1	CASSPRGHNEQFF
few	TRBV7-2	TRBJ1-3	CASSSLLDRDRNTIYF